The 31 T cell receptor beta chains in this list originate from one sample, sequenced in a study of cytomegalovirus exposure and HLA in healthy donors. The primer mix had 60 Vbeta and 13 Jbeta primers. Method: immunoSEQ multiplex PCR; TCRdb's copy keeps in-frame clones and lacks some. Among roughly 13,000 clones listed, about two thirds were seen once. The sequenced sample consisted of PBMCs. These receptors all stem from a woman aged 45-65 years in good health and CMV-seropositive.

The gene calls are TRBV11-2 and TRBJ2-7, with a weak D call TRBD2 (7 bases). This CDR3 comprises 15 residues. Germline values: CDR1 SGHAT, CDR2 FQNNGV. V gave up 4 bases and J gave up 3 bases, with 16 bases separating them. The CDR3 region is CASSWEGGIFYEQYF. The CDR3, as DNA: TGTGCCAGCAGCTGGGAGGGGGGGATCTTCTACGAGCAGTACTTC.

V is TRBV29-1 and J is TRBJ2-1; the match to TRBD2 covers 10 bases. The length of the CDR3 is 13 residues. CDR1 is SQVTM, CDR2 ANQGSEA, per germline. J was trimmed by 3 bases and V by 4 bases; bases with no gene match: 0. CDR3 DNA sequence: TGCAGCGTTGTAGCGGGAGGCTACAATGAGCAGTTCTTC. Translating it yields CSVVAGGYNEQFF.

This clone has only a few counts. The J gene is TRBJ2-7, the V gene TRBV10-2; 7 bases align to TRBD2. The germline gives CDR1 WSHSY, CDR2 SAAADI. The CDR3 extends over 13 amino acids. Losses at the gene ends were 1 base for V and 6 bases for J; bases not matched to a gene: 3. For the CDR3, the DNA is TGCGCCAGCAGTGAGTTAGCGGGTTTCGAGCAGTACTTC. It specifies CASSELAGFEQYF.

The V and J genes are TRBV11-2 and TRBJ1-4; maybe TRBD1 (6 bases). This CDR3 is built from 14 residues. Germline lookup yields CDR1 SGHAT and CDR2 FQNNGV. Deletions cut 6 bases from V and 8 bases from J, with 16 bases between. The CDR3 protein is CASSGGAEVEKLFF. DNA of the CDR3: TGTGCCAGCAGTGGGGGGGCAGAGGTGGAAAAACTGTTTTTT.

This chain links TRBV30 with TRBJ1-1; D may be TRBD1 (6 bases). Per the germline V gene, CDR1 is GTSNPN and CDR2 is SVGIG (reference sequence). The CDR3 is 13 amino acids. With 8 bases removed from V and 1 base from J, the gap between germline ends came to 14 bases. Here the CDR3 DNA reads TGTGCCCGGGCAGGGACACCGAACACTGAAGCTTTCTTT. It yields the protein CARAGTPNTEAFF.

The chain links TRBV29-1 to TRBJ1-4; D call uncertain. This CDR3 has 13 amino acids. CDR1 is SQVTM and CDR2 is ANQGSEA in the germline V gene. The ends were cut back, 6 bases at V and 10 bases at J, with 18 bases in the middle. The CDR3 is CSVQEGGSGKLFF. The CDR3 DNA reads TGCAGCGTGCAGGAGGGCGGTAGCGGAAAACTGTTTTTT.

The chain is built from TRBV4-3 and TRBJ2-1; 7 positions match TRBD2. This CDR3 comprises 16 residues. CDR1 is LGHNA and CDR2 is YSLEER in the germline V gene. V was clipped by 2 bases and J by 7 bases; unmatched bases: 11. The CDR3 loop is CASSQSTGTTRNEQFF. The CDR3 bases are TGCGCCAGCAGCCAATCCACCGGGACTACCCGGAATGAGCAGTTCTTC.

This clone was seen more than once but under ten times. This rearrangement joins TRBV7-2 to TRBJ1-5; possible D gene TRBD1, 5 bases. The CDR3 covers 14 residues. Germline V gives CDR1 SGHTA, CDR2 FQGNSA. Trimming removed 7 bases at V and 4 bases at J, with 14 bases between. This CDR3 is CASNAGYRNQPQHF. For the CDR3, the DNA is TGTGCCAGCAACGCAGGGTATCGGAATCAGCCCCAGCATTTT.

The CDR3 sequence is CSAKGVGYTF. As DNA, the CDR3 is TGCAGTGCTAAAGGGGTCGGCTACACCTTC. The chain recombines TRBV20-1 with TRBJ1-2, with D possibly TRBD1 on 5 matching bases. This CDR3 comprises 10 residues. Germline CDR1 reads DFQATT; CDR2 reads SNEGSKA (reference sequence). V dropped 4 bases and J dropped 8 bases, with 8 bases sitting between them.

V and J are TRBV28 and TRBJ1-2, with D perhaps matching TRBD1 (5 bases). Germline-derived CDR1 and CDR2 are MDHEN and SYDVKM. The CDR3 is 14 residues long. V shed 6 bases and J shed 3 bases, with 14 bases lying between them. The CDR3 bases are TGTGCCAGCAGGCCACCGGACACTTACTATGGCTACACCTTC. Translation gives CASRPPDTYYGYTF.

This clone was picked up a small number of times. J is TRBJ1-1 and V is TRBV2, with D possibly TRBD1 on 6 matching bases. This CDR3 is 16 amino acids long. V gave up 0 bases and J gave up 6 bases, with 17 bases separating them. From germline, CDR1 is SNHLY and CDR2 FYNNEI. CDR3 protein: CASSEAQTGMGAEAFF. CDR3 DNA: TGTGCCAGCAGTGAAGCCCAAACAGGGATGGGGGCTGAAGCTTTCTTT.

By frequency in the sample, this clone is medium-sized (0.01 to 0.1%). The CDR3 region is CASREQAGGTEAFF. As DNA, the CDR3 is TGCGCCAGCAGGGAACAAGCCGGGGGCACTGAAGCTTTCTTT. V is TRBV5-1 and J is TRBJ1-1, with D possibly matching TRBD1 (5 bases). Germline assignment: CDR1 SGHRS and CDR2 YFSETQ. Trimming removed 5 bases at V and 4 bases at J, with 15 bases between. The CDR3 spans 14 residues.

The V and J genes are TRBV5-1 and TRBJ1-1; 7 bases match TRBD1. J gave up 4 bases and V 3 bases, and 6 bases lay outside the gene matches. Germline V gene sequence: CDR1 SGHRS, CDR2 YFSETQ. The CDR3 has 14 amino acids. In DNA, the CDR3 is TGCGCCAGCAGCTCTTACAGGGGAGGCACTGAAGCTTTCTTT. Its protein product is CASSSYRGGTEAFF.

This clone occurred a few times. This rearrangement joins TRBV4-3 to TRBJ2-1; 10 nucleotides line up with TRBD2. Germline-derived CDR1 and CDR2 are LGHNA and YSLEER. This CDR3 region has 15 residues. V was pared by 1 base and J by 9 bases, with 6 bases of the junction left unmatched. CDR3 coding DNA: TGCGCCAGCAGCCAAGTCGCTAGCGGGAGTATTGAGCAGTTCTTC. It translates to CASSQVASGSIEQFF.

V is TRBV5-1 and J is TRBJ2-2, with a possible D match to TRBD2 (6 bases). In germline, CDR1 is SGHRS, CDR2 YFSETQ. The V end was cut by 5 bases, the J end by 7 bases, with 12 bases between. The CDR3 spans 13 residues. The CDR3 spells CASSRGAGGELFF. CDR3 bases: TGCGCCAGCAGTCGTGGAGCGGGCGGGGAGCTGTTTTTT.

The chain has TRBV28 and TRBJ2-7; D gene unclear. The V gene lost 2 bases and the J gene lost 3 bases, with 8 bases spanning the gap. The CDR3 sequence is 13 residues long. Germline CDR1 is MDHEN and CDR2 is SYDVKM. Written as DNA, the CDR3 is TGTGCCAGCAGTTTAAGCCTGAACTACGAGCAGTACTTC. It is translated as CASSLSLNYEQYF. The full variable domain, completed using reference TRBV28 and TRBJ2-7, is DVKVTQSSRYLVKRTGEKVFLECVQDMDHENMFWYRQDPGLGLRLIYFSYDVKMKEKGDIPEGYSVSREKKERFSLILESASTNQTSMYLCASSLSLNYEQYFGPGTRLTVT.

This clone occurred a few times. The junction departs from the called germline gene at one end, perhaps through a read error. The rearrangement joins TRBV20-1 to TRBJ1-2; D unclear. The CDR3 covers 11 residues. CDR1 DFQATT and CDR2 SNEGSKA come from the germline V gene (reference sequence). The CDR3 region has the DNA TGCAGTGCCGGAGAAGGTACTGCACCCAAATTC. Protein: CSAGEGTAPKF.

The chain uses TRBV15 and TRBJ2-7, with 9 bases that match TRBD1. The ends lost 1 base at V and 5 bases at J; junction bases unmatched: 6. The CDR3 is 15 residues long. Germline V gene sequence: CDR1 LNHNV, CDR2 YYDKDF (reference sequence). Here the CDR3 reads CATSRVGTGFNEQYF. The CDR3 DNA is TGTGCCACCAGCAGAGTTGGGACAGGGTTCAACGAGCAGTACTTC.

This clone was detected only a few times. The rearrangement uses TRBV7-8 and TRBJ1-1; 8 nucleotides agree with TRBD1. Germline CDR1 SGHVS, CDR2 FQNEAQ. The ends lost 4 bases at V and 0 bases at J; junction bases unmatched: 7. The CDR3 runs 16 residues. The CDR3 loop is CASSYRQGLVNTEAFF. CDR3 sequence (DNA): TGTGCCAGCAGCTACCGACAGGGGTTGGTGAACACTGAAGCTTTCTTT.

V usage is TRBV14 and J usage is TRBJ2-5; no firm D call. The CDR3 extends over 15 amino acids. Trimming took off 3 bases at V and 5 bases at J, with 16 bases between the two ends. Germline assignment: CDR1 SGHDN and CDR2 FVKESK. CDR3 amino acids: CASSHLGSGLETQYF. The CDR3 DNA is TGTGCCAGCAGCCACCTAGGCTCCGGGTTGGAGACCCAGTACTTC.

V is TRBV30 and J is TRBJ2-7; 7 bases match TRBD1. The V gene end was trimmed by 2 bases and the J gene end by 9 bases; junction bases not matched to a gene: 4. The length of the CDR3 is 11 residues. The germline V gene encodes CDR1 GTSNPN and CDR2 SVGIG (reference sequence). CDR3 DNA: TGTGCCTGGAGTACCGGACAGGCGCAGTACTTC. Protein sequence: CAWSTGQAQYF.

This clone was recorded a few times. It differs at one base from a far larger clone, so likely a read error. The CDR3 loop reads CASSRTSGRLGETQYF. DNA of the CDR3: TGTGCCAGCAGCCGGACTAGCGGGCGGCTCGGAGAGACCCAGTACTTC. V usage is TRBV11-1 and J usage is TRBJ2-5; 11 positions match TRBD2. This CDR3 is built from 16 residues. The V gene end was trimmed by 5 bases and the J gene end by 4 bases; junction bases not matched to a gene: 9. Germline loops: CDR1 SGHAT, CDR2 FQDESV (reference sequence). Together with reference TRBV11-1 and TRBJ2-5, the CDR3 gives the full variable domain: EAEVAQSPRYKITEKSQAVAFWCDPISGHATLYWYRQILGQGPELLVQFQDESVVDDSQLPKDRFSAERLKGVDSTLKIQPAELGDSAMYLCASSRTSGRLGETQYFGPGTRLLVL.

This chain joins TRBV6-5 and TRBJ2-5; 9 bases agree with TRBD1. V gave up 7 bases and J gave up 2 bases; unmatched junction bases: 8. The CDR3 loop spans 15 amino acids. Germline CDR1 and CDR2: MNHEY and SVGAGI. The CDR3 DNA reads TGTGCCAGCAACTCACAGGGGGCGGGTCAAGAGACCCAGTACTTC. Amino acid sequence: CASNSQGAGQETQYF.

CDR3 in amino acids: CATASEGGGETQYF. The CDR3 coding sequence is TGTGCCACCGCATCGGAGGGTGGAGGGGAGACCCAGTACTTC. The chain is built from TRBV15 and TRBJ2-5; D is possibly TRBD2 (6 bases). V was trimmed by 8 bases and J by 5 bases, leaving 18 bases between them. The germline V gene encodes CDR1 LNHNV and CDR2 YYDKDF (reference sequence). The length of the CDR3 is 14 residues.

The genes are TRBV6-5 and TRBJ1-1; D not resolved. The germline V and J ends were trimmed by 4 bases and 11 bases, with 23 bases remaining between them. Germline V gene sequence: CDR1 MNHEY, CDR2 SVGAGI. The CDR3 loop spans 15 amino acids. The CDR3 coding sequence is TGTGCCAGCAGTTCCACCTGGGAGAGGACGGTTTGGGCTTTCTTT. The encoded protein is CASSSTWERTVWAFF.

This chain uses TRBV6-5 with TRBJ2-5; tentatively, D is TRBD1 (5 bases). The CDR3 length is 15 residues. Germline assignment: CDR1 MNHEY and CDR2 SVGAGI. The ends were cut back, 0 bases at V and 7 bases at J, with 15 bases in the middle. The CDR3: CASSYSGRASGTQYF. The CDR3 DNA follows: TGTGCCAGCAGTTACTCCGGCAGGGCTTCAGGGACCCAGTACTTC.

The chain uses TRBV30 and TRBJ1-5; 8 positions match TRBD1. This CDR3 contains 13 residues. CDR1 is GTSNPN, CDR2 SVGIG, per germline (reference sequence). V shed 3 bases, J shed 3 bases, and the junction held 1 base outside the gene matches. Here the CDR3 reads CAWRTGVNQPQHF. CDR3 coding DNA: TGTGCCTGGAGGACAGGGGTCAATCAGCCCCAGCATTTT.

This clone is deemed medium-sized. The rearrangement uses TRBV19 and TRBJ1-1; TRBD1 matches at 11 bases. This CDR3 has 13 amino acids. The germline CDR1 and CDR2 sequences are LNHDA and SQIVND (reference sequence). Trimming removed 10 bases from V and 5 bases from J; junction bases left unmatched: 6. CDR3 sequence (DNA): TGTGCCACAAGGGACAGGGGGATTACTGAAGCTTTCTTT. It translates to CATRDRGITEAFF.

The V gene is TRBV25-1, the J gene TRBJ2-7, with D tentatively TRBD2 (6 bases). Trimming stripped 6 bases from V and 5 bases from J, with 14 bases between. The CDR3 is 13 amino acids. Looked up from germline, CDR1 is MGHDK and CDR2 is SYGVNS. Here the CDR3 DNA reads TGTGCCAGCAGAGAAGGAGGGCCCAACGAGCAGTACTTC. Translation: CASREGGPNEQYF.

The chain uses TRBV30 and TRBJ1-2; perhaps TRBD1 as D (6 bases). This CDR3 spans 14 amino acids. V dropped 5 bases and J dropped 1 base, with 14 bases sitting between them. Per the germline V gene, CDR1 is GTSNPN and CDR2 is SVGIG (reference sequence). CDR3 residues: CAWAGQSLNYGYTF. CDR3 DNA sequence: TGTGCCTGGGCTGGACAGAGTCTTAACTATGGCTACACCTTC.

This clone has more than one count but fewer than ten. V and J are TRBV6-1 and TRBJ1-1, with TRBD1 matching over 7 bases. Germline lookup yields CDR1 MNHNS and CDR2 SASEGT. Losses at the gene ends were 5 bases for V and 7 bases for J; bases not matched to a gene: 7. The length of the CDR3 is 13 residues. The CDR3 DNA reads as TGTGCCAGCAGTAGGGGGCCCGGGGGTGAAGCTTTCTTT. The encoded protein is CASSRGPGGEAFF.